This is a list of T cell receptor beta chains from one sample in a study of radiation and T cells in renal cell carcinoma. Some clones are missing from TCRdb's copy, which holds only in-frame ones; the method was immunoSEQ multiplex PCR. The profile shows roughly 120,000 clones, roughly 80% of them singletons. The material sequenced was blood, taken from a patient whose treatment included radiotherapy and nephrectomy. The receptors come from a woman aged 55-70 years with renal cell carcinoma. The CDR3 runs from the conserved cysteine through the conserved F or W. D genes are given only for firm matches. Size is omitted from some rows. Given values are once, few, many or a class for expanded clones.

j_gene: TRBJ1-4; v_gene: TRBV5-1; abundance: NA; d_gene: TRBD1; CDR3nt: TGCGCCAGCAGTCAGGGGGGGCCGTGGGAAAAACTGTTTTTT; CDR3aa: CASSQGGPWEKLFF
j_gene: TRBJ2-1; v_gene: TRBV14; abundance: NA; d_gene: TRBD2; CDR3nt: TGTGCCAGCAGCCCAAGACTTAGCGGGGGCGAGCAGTTCTTC; CDR3aa: CASSPRLSGGEQFF
j_gene: TRBJ1-2; v_gene: TRBV5-6; abundance: many; d_gene: NA; CDR3nt: TGTGCCAGCAGCTTGGGCGTGGGGCCTAGCTATGGCTACACCTTC; CDR3aa: CASSLGVGPSYGYTF
j_gene: TRBJ1-1; v_gene: TRBV5-1; abundance: NA; d_gene: NA; CDR3nt: TGCGCCAGCAGCCCGGACCTCACTGAAGCTTTCTTT; CDR3aa: CASSPDLTEAFF
j_gene: TRBJ2-5; v_gene: TRBV11-2; abundance: NA; d_gene: NA; CDR3nt: TGTGCCAGCAGCTTAGAGGGCAGGGGGGGTCAAGAGACCCAGTACTTC; CDR3aa: CASSLEGRGGQETQYF
j_gene: TRBJ1-5; v_gene: TRBV19; abundance: NA; d_gene: NA; CDR3nt: TGTGCCTCTCAGAGCCGGGGAGGGGGCAATCAGCCCCAGCATTTT; CDR3aa: CASQSRGGGNQPQHF
j_gene: TRBJ2-1; v_gene: TRBV9; abundance: NA; d_gene: NA; CDR3nt: TGTGCCAGCAGCTTTCAGACCTTCTCCTACAATGAGCAGTTCTTC; CDR3aa: CASSFQTFSYNEQFF
j_gene: TRBJ1-6; v_gene: TRBV7-7; abundance: NA; d_gene: TRBD1; CDR3nt: TGTGCTAGCAGCTTAGAAGGGGGCGATTCACCCCTCCACTTT; CDR3aa: CASSLEGGDSPLHF
j_gene: TRBJ2-1; v_gene: TRBV5-1; abundance: NA; d_gene: TRBD1; CDR3nt: TGCGCCAGCAGCTTCACTGACAGGGGGATAAGCAATGAGCAGTTCTTC; CDR3aa: CASSFTDRGISNEQFF
j_gene: TRBJ1-2; v_gene: TRBV29-1; abundance: NA; d_gene: NA; CDR3nt: TGCAGCGTTAGAGAGGAGGGGAATGGCTACACCTTC; CDR3aa: CSVREEGNGYTF
j_gene: TRBJ2-6; v_gene: TRBV15; abundance: NA; d_gene: TRBD1; CDR3nt: TGTGCCACCAGCGGGCCAATGACAGGGGGCTCTGGGGCCAACGTCCTGACTTTC; CDR3aa: CATSGPMTGGSGANVLTF
j_gene: TRBJ2-7; v_gene: TRBV5-1; abundance: many; d_gene: TRBD2; CDR3nt: TGCGCCAGTTTTCCCACAGCGGGGCTTACCTACGAGCAGTACTTC; CDR3aa: CASFPTAGLTYEQYF
j_gene: TRBJ1-6; v_gene: TRBV5-1; abundance: few; d_gene: NA; CDR3nt: TGCGCCAGCAGCTTGAACCTAGCAGTTAATAATTCACCCCTCCACTTT; CDR3aa: CASSLNLAVNNSPLHF
j_gene: TRBJ1-2; v_gene: TRBV9; abundance: NA; d_gene: NA; CDR3nt: TGTGCCAGCAGCGTAGGAACAGAATGGAGCGGCTACACCTTC; CDR3aa: CASSVGTEWSGYTF
j_gene: TRBJ1-6; v_gene: TRBV11-2; abundance: NA; d_gene: NA; CDR3nt: TGTGCCAGCAGCTTAGGAGGTTTTTCTAGAAATTCACCCCTCCACTTT; CDR3aa: CASSLGGFSRNSPLHF
j_gene: TRBJ2-4; v_gene: TRBV4-2; abundance: NA; d_gene: NA; CDR3nt: TGTGCCAGCAGCCCCCGGACAGACTTAGCCAAAAACATTCAGTACTTC; CDR3aa: CASSPRTDLAKNIQYF
j_gene: TRBJ2-7; v_gene: TRBV9; abundance: NA; d_gene: NA; CDR3nt: TGTGCCAGCAGCTCCACGGGGGTGGAGCAGTACTTC; CDR3aa: CASSSTGVEQYF
j_gene: TRBJ2-7; v_gene: TRBV5-1; abundance: once; d_gene: NA; CDR3nt: TGCGCCAGCAGTCCCCAGGCCGCCTACGAGCAGTACTTC; CDR3aa: CASSPQAAYEQYF
j_gene: TRBJ1-3; v_gene: TRBV5-4; abundance: once; d_gene: NA; CDR3nt: TGTGCCAGCAGCCTGGGACAATTCTCTGGAAACACCATATATTTT; CDR3aa: CASSLGQFSGNTIYF
j_gene: TRBJ2-1; v_gene: TRBV28; abundance: NA; d_gene: NA; CDR3nt: TGTGCCAGTATTAGGGCAGGCTCCTACAATGAGCAGTTCTTC; CDR3aa: CASIRAGSYNEQFF
j_gene: TRBJ2-3; v_gene: TRBV5-1; abundance: NA; d_gene: NA; CDR3nt: TGCGCCAGCAGCGACCGTAAAAGGGGGTCAGATACGCAGTATTTT; CDR3aa: CASSDRKRGSDTQYF
j_gene: TRBJ2-1; v_gene: TRBV7-2; abundance: once; d_gene: TRBD2; CDR3nt: TGTGCCAGCAGCTTAGCGTCGGGGGGGAGCTACAATGAGCAGTTCTTC; CDR3aa: CASSLASGGSYNEQFF
j_gene: TRBJ1-1; v_gene: TRBV9; abundance: NA; d_gene: NA; CDR3nt: TGTGCCAGCAGCGTAGGAGGGGTGTGGGACACTGAAGCTTTCTTT; CDR3aa: CASSVGGVWDTEAFF
j_gene: TRBJ2-3; v_gene: TRBV20-1; abundance: NA; d_gene: NA; CDR3nt: TGCAGTGCCGAACAGTCTAGCGCGCAGTATTTT; CDR3aa: CSAEQSSAQYF
j_gene: TRBJ2-1; v_gene: TRBV9; abundance: once; d_gene: TRBD1; CDR3nt: TGTGCCAGCAGACCCGGGACAGGGATGACCTACAATGAGCAGTTCTTC; CDR3aa: CASRPGTGMTYNEQFF
j_gene: TRBJ2-5; v_gene: TRBV4-3; abundance: NA; d_gene: TRBD1; CDR3nt: TGCGCCAGCAGCCAAGAAGCGAGGACAGGGGATCACCAAGAGACCCAGTACTTC; CDR3aa: CASSQEARTGDHQETQYF
j_gene: TRBJ2-7; v_gene: TRBV5-1; abundance: NA; d_gene: TRBD2; CDR3nt: TGCGCCAGCAGCTTGAGTACTAGCGGGAGTCATCCCTACGAGCAGTACTTC; CDR3aa: CASSLSTSGSHPYEQYF
j_gene: TRBJ2-3; v_gene: TRBV29-1; abundance: NA; d_gene: NA; CDR3nt: TGCAGCGTTTCAAGCTGGGATACGCAGTATTTT; CDR3aa: CSVSSWDTQYF
j_gene: TRBJ1-5; v_gene: TRBV19; abundance: NA; d_gene: NA; CDR3nt: TGTGCCAGTACCCGAGGGGTCACCAATCAGCCCCAGCATTTT; CDR3aa: CASTRGVTNQPQHF
j_gene: TRBJ1-5; v_gene: TRBV9; abundance: once; d_gene: NA; CDR3nt: TGTGCCAGCAGCGTAGGAGGGTTGCTCAATCAGCCCCAGCATTTT; CDR3aa: CASSVGGLLNQPQHF
j_gene: TRBJ1-4; v_gene: TRBV6-6; abundance: NA; d_gene: TRBD1; CDR3nt: TGTGCCAGCAGGAAGGGGGCGCGATATAGCGAAAAACTGTTTTTT; CDR3aa: CASRKGARYSEKLFF
j_gene: TRBJ2-2; v_gene: TRBV4-1; abundance: NA; d_gene: NA; CDR3nt: TGCGCCAGCAGCCAAGATACGGGTTGGGAGCTGTTTTTT; CDR3aa: CASSQDTGWELFF
j_gene: TRBJ1-6; v_gene: TRBV10-2; abundance: NA; d_gene: NA; CDR3nt: TGCGCCAGCAAACTCGGGGGGGAGAATTCACCCCTCCACTTT; CDR3aa: CASKLGGENSPLHF
j_gene: TRBJ2-7; v_gene: TRBV5-3; abundance: NA; d_gene: NA; CDR3nt: TGTGCCAGAAGCCTAGCTCCGGGCCGAAGGGCCTACGAGCAGTACTTC; CDR3aa: CARSLAPGRRAYEQYF
j_gene: TRBJ2-4; v_gene: TRBV6-5; abundance: NA; d_gene: TRBD1; CDR3nt: TGTGCCAGCAGTTTCCCAGGGACAGGGAAAAACATTCAGTACTTC; CDR3aa: CASSFPGTGKNIQYF
j_gene: TRBJ2-1; v_gene: TRBV6-5; abundance: once; d_gene: TRBD2; CDR3nt: TGTGCCAGCAGCGTGGGACTAGAGGATGAGCAGTTCTTC; CDR3aa: CASSVGLEDEQFF